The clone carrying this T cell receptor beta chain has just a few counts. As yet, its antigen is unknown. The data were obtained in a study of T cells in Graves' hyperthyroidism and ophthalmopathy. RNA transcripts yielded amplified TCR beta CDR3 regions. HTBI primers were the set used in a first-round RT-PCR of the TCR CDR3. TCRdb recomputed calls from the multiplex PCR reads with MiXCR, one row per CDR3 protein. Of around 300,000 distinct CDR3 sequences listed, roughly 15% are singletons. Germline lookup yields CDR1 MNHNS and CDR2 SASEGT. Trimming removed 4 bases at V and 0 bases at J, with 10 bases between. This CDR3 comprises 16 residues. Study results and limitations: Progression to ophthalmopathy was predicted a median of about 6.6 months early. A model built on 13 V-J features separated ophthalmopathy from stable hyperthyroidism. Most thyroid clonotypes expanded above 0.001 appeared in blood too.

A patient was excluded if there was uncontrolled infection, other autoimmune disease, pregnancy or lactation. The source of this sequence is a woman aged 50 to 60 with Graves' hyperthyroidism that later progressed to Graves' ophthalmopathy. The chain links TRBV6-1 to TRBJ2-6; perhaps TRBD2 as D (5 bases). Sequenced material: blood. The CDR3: CASSVIDYSGANVLTF. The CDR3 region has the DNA TGTGCCAGCAGTGTGATTGACTACTCTGGGGCCAACGTCCTGACTTTC.